This T cell receptor beta chain was captured in a study of OX40 agonist ivuxolimab in advanced cancers. Using immunoSEQ multiplex PCR, the repertoire was profiled, and TCRdb retains in-frame clones only, with some absent. Counted here are 55,000 to 75,000 clones, roughly 80% occurring once; the ten biggest clones make up around 5%. Patients with autoimmune history or systemic immunosuppression were excluded. To note about this clone: Its target is unknown.

Trimming took 5 bases from V and 12 from J; bases not matched to a gene: 7. In germline, CDR1 is SGHNT, CDR2 YENEEA. The CDR3 contains 13 residues. Study-wide points: Expanded clones were, on average, more numerous among CD8+ T cells than CD4+.

The receptor comes from an adult with an advanced solid tumor such as melanoma, head and neck, liver or kidney cancer. J is TRBJ1-6 and V is TRBV11-3; the match to TRBD1 covers 7 bases. The sequencing used CD4+ or CD8+ T cells sorted from blood, collected in a trial of the OX40 agonist ivuxolimab. In DNA form, the CDR3 reads TGTGCCAGCAGCCACGGACAGGTACTACCCCTCCACTTT. As protein: CASSHGQVLPLHF.